This TCR beta chain originates from a study of control samples from healthy donors and cancer patients. Only in-frame clones appear in the TCRdb table, and some are missing; sequencing was by immunoSEQ multiplex PCR. The data hold roughly 34,000 clones, with 85% to 90% observed a single time. The ends were cut back, 0 bases at V and 0 bases at J, with 9 bases in the middle. Germline V gene data show CDR1 as MNHNS and CDR2 as SASEGT. The length of the CDR3 is 16 residues. This TCR was recovered from a woman between 40 and 50 years old with lung cancer. The V and J genes are TRBV6-1 and TRBJ1-3, with D unresolved. Sequencing was carried out using PBMCs. CDR3 sequence: CASSEAGLGSGNTIYF. CDR3 nucleotide sequence: TGTGCCAGCAGTGAAGCCGGACTGGGCTCTGGAAACACCATATATTTT.